These 2 T cell receptor beta chains came from one sample sequenced in a study of blood T cell repertoires in COVID-19. TCRdb's table, derived via immunoSEQ multiplex PCR, lists solely in-frame clones and lacks some. The sample has about 530,000 clones; around nine tenths are singletons. Sequenced: peripheral blood. The receptor source for this set is a woman aged 45 to 65 with COVID-19, enrolled during active disease.

This clone came up once. This chain joins TRBV10-3 and TRBJ2-7, with 9 bases identical to TRBD2. After removal of 10 bases from V and 6 bases from J, the junction contained 4 bases not matched to a gene. CDR1 is ENHRY and CDR2 is SYGVKD in the germline V gene. The CDR3 spans 11 residues. The CDR3 is CASGGAAEQYF. The CDR3 nucleotides are TGTGCCAGCGGGGGGGCAGCCGAGCAGTACTTC.

As concerns this clone: This specimen includes other DNA sequences encoding the same CDR3. The V gene is TRBV6-1, the J gene TRBJ2-7; TRBD2 might be the D (6 bases). The germline V gene encodes CDR1 MNHNS and CDR2 SASEGT. With 0 bases removed from V and 2 bases from J, the gap between germline ends came to 11 bases. The CDR3 covers 15 residues. As DNA, the CDR3 is TGTGCCAGCAGTGAAGCTGGCGGGGCCCCCTACGAGCAGTACTTC. Translated, it gives CASSEAGGAPYEQYF.